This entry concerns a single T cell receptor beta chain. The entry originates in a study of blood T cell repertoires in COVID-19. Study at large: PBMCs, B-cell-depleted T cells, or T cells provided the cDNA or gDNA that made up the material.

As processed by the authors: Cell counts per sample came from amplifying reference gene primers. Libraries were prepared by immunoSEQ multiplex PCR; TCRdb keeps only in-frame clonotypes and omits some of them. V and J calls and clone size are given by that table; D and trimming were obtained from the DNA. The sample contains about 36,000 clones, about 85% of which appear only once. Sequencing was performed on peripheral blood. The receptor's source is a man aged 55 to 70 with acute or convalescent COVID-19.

Here the CDR3 reads CSVVGTSTDTQYF. The CDR3 bases are TGCAGCGTTGTCGGGACTAGCACAGATACGCAGTATTTT. This chain links TRBV29-1 with TRBJ2-3; the D gene is possibly TRBD2 (6 bases). The length of the CDR3 is 13 residues. Germline V CDR1 and CDR2: SQVTM, ANQGSEA. The germline V and J ends were trimmed by 4 bases and 0 bases, with 8 bases remaining between them.